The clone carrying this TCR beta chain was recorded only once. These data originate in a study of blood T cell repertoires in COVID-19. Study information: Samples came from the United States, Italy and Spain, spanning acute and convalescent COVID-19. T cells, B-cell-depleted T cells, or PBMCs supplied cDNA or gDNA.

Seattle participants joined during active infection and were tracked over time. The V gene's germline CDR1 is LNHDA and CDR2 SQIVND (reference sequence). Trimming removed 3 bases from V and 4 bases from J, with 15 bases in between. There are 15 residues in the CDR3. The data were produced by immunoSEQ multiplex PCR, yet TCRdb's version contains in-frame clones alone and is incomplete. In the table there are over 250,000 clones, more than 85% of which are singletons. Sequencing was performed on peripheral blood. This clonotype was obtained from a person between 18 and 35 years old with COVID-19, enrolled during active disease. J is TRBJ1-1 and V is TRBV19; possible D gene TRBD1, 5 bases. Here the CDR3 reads CASSMGQAGGTEAFF. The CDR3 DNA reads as TGTGCCAGTAGTATGGGGCAGGCGGGAGGCACTGAAGCTTTCTTT. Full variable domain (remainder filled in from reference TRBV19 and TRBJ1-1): DGGITQSPKYLFRKEGQNVTLSCEQNLNHDAMYWYRQDPGQGLRLIYYSQIVNDFQKGDIAEGYSVSREKKESFPLTVTSAQKNPTAFYLCASSMGQAGGTEAFFGQGTRLTVV.